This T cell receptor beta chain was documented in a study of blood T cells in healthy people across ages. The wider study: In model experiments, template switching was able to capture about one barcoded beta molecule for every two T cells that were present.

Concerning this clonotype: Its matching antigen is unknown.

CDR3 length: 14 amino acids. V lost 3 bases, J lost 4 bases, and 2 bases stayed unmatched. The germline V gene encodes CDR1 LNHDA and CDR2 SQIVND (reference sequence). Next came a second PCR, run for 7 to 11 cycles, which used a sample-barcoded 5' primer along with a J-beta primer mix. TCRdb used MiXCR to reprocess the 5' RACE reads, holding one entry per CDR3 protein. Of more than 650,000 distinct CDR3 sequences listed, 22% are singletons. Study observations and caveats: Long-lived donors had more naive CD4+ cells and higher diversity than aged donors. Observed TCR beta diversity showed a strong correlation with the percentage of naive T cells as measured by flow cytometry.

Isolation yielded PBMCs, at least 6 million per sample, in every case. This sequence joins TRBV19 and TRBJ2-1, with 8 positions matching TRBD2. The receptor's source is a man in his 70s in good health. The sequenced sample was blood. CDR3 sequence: CASSIGTSYNEQFF. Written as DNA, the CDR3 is TGTGCCAGTAGTATTGGGACTAGTTACAATGAGCAGTTCTTC.